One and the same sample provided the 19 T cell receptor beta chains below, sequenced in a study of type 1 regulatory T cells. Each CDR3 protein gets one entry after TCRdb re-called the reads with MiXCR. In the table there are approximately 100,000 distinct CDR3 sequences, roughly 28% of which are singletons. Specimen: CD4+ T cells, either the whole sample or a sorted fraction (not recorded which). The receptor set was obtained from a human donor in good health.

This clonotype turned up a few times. In nucleotides, the CDR3 is TGCAGCGTTTCTAATGCCCCGGGACAGGGTCTTGACGAGCAGTACTTC. The encoded protein is CSVSNAPGQGLDEQYF. The J gene is TRBJ2-7, the V gene TRBV29-1; the match to TRBD1 covers 9 bases. CDR1 is SQVTM, CDR2 ANQGSEA, per germline. V gave up 5 bases and J gave up 5 bases; unmatched junction bases: 16. There are 16 residues in the CDR3.

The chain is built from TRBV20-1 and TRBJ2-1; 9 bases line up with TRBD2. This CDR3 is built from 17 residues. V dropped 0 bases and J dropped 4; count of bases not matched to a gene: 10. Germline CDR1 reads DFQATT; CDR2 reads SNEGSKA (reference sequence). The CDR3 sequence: CSARDLRPSGKYNEQFF. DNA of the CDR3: TGCAGTGCTAGAGATCTAAGGCCTAGCGGGAAGTACAATGAGCAGTTCTTC.

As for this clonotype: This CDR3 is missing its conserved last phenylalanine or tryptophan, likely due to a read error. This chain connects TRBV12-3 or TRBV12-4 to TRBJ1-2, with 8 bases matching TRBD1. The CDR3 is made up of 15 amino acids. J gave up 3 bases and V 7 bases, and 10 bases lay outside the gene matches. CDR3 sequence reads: CASTAGTGGDYGYTL. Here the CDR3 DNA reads TGTGCCAGCACCGCCGGGACAGGTGGTGACTATGGCTACACCCTC.

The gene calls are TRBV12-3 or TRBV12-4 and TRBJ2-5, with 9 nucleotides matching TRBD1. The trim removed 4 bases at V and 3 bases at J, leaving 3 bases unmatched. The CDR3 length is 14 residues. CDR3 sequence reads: CASSWDREEETQYF. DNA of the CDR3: TGTGCCAGCAGTTGGGACAGGGAAGAAGAGACCCAGTACTTC.

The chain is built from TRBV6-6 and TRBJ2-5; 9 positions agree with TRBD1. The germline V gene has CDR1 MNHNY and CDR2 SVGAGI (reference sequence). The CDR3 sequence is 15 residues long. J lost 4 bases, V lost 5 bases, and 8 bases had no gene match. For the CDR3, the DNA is TGTGCCAGCAGTACCCCGGGACAGGGCTCAGAGACCCAGTACTTC. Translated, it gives CASSTPGQGSETQYF.

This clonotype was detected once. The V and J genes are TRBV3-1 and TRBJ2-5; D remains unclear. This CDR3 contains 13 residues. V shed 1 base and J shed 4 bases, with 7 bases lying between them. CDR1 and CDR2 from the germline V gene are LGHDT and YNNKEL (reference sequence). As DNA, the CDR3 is TGTGCCAGCAGCCAAGTTGTAGCAGAGACCCAGTACTTC. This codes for CASSQVVAETQYF.

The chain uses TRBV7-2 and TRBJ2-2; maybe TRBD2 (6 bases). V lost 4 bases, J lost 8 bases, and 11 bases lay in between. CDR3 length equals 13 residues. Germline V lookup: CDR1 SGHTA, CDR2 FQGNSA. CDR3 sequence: CASSSTRGGELFF. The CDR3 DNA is TGTGCCAGCAGCTCTACCCGGGGGGGGGAGCTGTTTTTT. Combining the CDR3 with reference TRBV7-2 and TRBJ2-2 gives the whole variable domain GAGVSQSPSNKVTEKGKDVELRCDPISGHTALYWYRQSLGQGLEFLIYFQGNSAPDKSGLPSDRFSAERTGGSVSTLTIQRTQQEDSAVYLCASSSTRGGELFFGEGSRLTVL.

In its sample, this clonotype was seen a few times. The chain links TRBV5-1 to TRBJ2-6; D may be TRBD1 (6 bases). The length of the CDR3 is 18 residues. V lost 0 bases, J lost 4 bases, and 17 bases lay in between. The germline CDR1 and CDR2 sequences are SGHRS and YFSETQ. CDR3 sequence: CASSLARTGTPGANVLTF. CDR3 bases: TGCGCCAGCAGCTTGGCGAGAACAGGGACCCCCGGGGCCAACGTCCTGACTTTC. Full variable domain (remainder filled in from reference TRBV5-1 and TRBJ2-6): KAGVTQTPRYLIKTRGQQVTLSCSPISGHRSVSWYQQTPGQGLQFLFEYFSETQRNKGNFPGRFSGRQFSNSRSEMNVSTLELGDSALYLCASSLARTGTPGANVLTFGAGSRLTVL.

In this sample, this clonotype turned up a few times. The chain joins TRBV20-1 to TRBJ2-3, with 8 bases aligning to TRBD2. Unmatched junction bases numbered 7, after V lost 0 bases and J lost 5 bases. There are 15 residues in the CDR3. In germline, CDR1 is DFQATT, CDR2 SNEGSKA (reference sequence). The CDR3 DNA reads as TGCAGTGCTAGAGATCCTATCCGGGAGGGAGATACGCAGTATTTT. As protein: CSARDPIREGDTQYF.

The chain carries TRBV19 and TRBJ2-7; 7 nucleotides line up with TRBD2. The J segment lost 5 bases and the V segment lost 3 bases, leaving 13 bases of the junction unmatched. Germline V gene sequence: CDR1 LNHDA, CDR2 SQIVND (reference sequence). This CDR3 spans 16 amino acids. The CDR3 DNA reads TGTGCCAGTAGTATTGGTGCGGGAGCGCCCCTGGACGAGCAGTACTTC. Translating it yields CASSIGAGAPLDEQYF. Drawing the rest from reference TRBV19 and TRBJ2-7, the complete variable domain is DGGITQSPKYLFRKEGQNVTLSCEQNLNHDAMYWYRQDPGQGLRLIYYSQIVNDFQKGDIAEGYSVSREKKESFPLTVTSAQKNPTAFYLCASSIGAGAPLDEQYFGPGTRLTVT.

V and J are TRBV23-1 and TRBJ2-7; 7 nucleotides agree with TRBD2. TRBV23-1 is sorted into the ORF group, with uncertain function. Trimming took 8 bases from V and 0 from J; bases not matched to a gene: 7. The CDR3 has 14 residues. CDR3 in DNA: TGCGCCAGCCCCAGTAGCGGGCCCTCCTACGAGCAGTACTTC. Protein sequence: CASPSSGPSYEQYF.

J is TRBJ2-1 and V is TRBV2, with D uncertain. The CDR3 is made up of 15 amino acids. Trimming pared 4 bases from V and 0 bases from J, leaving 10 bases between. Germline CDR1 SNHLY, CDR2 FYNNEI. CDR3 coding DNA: TGTGCCAGCAGTGCGGCAGACTTCTCCTACAATGAGCAGTTCTTC. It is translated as CASSAADFSYNEQFF. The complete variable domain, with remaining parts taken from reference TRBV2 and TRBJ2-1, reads EPEVTQTPSHQVTQMGQEVILRCVPISNHLYFYWYRQILGQKVEFLVSFYNNEISEKSEIFDDQFSVERPDGSNFTLKIRSTKLEDSAMYFCASSAADFSYNEQFFGPGTRLTVL.

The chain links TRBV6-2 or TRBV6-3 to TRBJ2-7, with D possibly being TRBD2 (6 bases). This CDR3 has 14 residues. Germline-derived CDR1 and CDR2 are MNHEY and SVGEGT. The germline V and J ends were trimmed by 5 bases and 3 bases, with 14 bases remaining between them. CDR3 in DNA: TGTGCCAGCAGTAGATCGAAAGCGGGCTACGAGCAGTACTTC. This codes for CASSRSKAGYEQYF.

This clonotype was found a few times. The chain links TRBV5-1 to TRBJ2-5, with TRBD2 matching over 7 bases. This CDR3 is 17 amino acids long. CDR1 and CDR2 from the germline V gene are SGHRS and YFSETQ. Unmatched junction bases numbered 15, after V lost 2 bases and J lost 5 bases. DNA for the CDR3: TGCGCCAGCAGCTTCGGCTCGCGGGCGGGAGAGGGCGAGACCCAGTACTTC. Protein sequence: CASSFGSRAGEGETQYF. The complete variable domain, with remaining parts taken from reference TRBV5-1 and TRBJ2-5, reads KAGVTQTPRYLIKTRGQQVTLSCSPISGHRSVSWYQQTPGQGLQFLFEYFSETQRNKGNFPGRFSGRQFSNSRSEMNVSTLELGDSALYLCASSFGSRAGEGETQYFGPGTRLLVL.

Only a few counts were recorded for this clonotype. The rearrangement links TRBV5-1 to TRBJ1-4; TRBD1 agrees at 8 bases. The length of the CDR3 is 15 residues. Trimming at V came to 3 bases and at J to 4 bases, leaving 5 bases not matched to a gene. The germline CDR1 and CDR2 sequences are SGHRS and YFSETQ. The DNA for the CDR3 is TGCGCCAGCAGCTCAGACAGGGGCCTTAATGAAAAACTGTTTTTT. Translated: CASSSDRGLNEKLFF.

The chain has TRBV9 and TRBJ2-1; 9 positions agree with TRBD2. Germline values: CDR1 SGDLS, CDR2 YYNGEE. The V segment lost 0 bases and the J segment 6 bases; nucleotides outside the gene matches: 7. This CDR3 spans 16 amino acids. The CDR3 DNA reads TGTGCCAGCAGCGTAGGGCTAGCGGGAACTGGCAATGAGCAGTTCTTC. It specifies CASSVGLAGTGNEQFF.

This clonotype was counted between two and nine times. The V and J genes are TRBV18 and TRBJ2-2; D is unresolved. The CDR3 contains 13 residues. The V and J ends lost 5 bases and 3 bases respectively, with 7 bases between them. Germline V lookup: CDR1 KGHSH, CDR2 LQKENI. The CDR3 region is CASSGMDTGELFF. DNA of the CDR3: TGTGCCAGCTCAGGGATGGACACCGGGGAGCTGTTTTTT.

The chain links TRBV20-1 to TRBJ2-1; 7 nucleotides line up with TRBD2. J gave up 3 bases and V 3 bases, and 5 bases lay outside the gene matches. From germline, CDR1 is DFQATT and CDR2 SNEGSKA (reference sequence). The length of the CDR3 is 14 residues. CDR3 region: CSASPSGVYNEQFF. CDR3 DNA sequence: TGCAGTGCTAGCCCTAGCGGAGTCTACAATGAGCAGTTCTTC.

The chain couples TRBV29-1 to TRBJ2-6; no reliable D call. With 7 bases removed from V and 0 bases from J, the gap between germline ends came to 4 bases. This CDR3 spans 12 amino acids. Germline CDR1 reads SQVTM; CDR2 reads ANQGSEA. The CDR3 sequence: CSASSGANVLTF. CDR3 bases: TGCAGCGCTAGCTCTGGGGCCAACGTCCTGACTTTC.